The 30 T cell receptor beta chains listed next were all sequenced from one sample in a study of CD8 T cells in ankylosing spondylitis. TCRdb processed the 5' RACE reads anew with MiXCR; each CDR3 protein has one entry. The sample lists about 140,000 distinct CDR3 sequences, roughly 30% occurring once. Sequenced sample: synovial fluid, either unsorted or a sorted T cell fraction (not recorded which). These receptors originate from a male donor with ankylosing spondylitis.

The gene calls are TRBV29-1 and TRBJ2-2, with TRBD2 matching over 10 bases. This CDR3 is 14 amino acids long. Germline V lookup: CDR1 SQVTM, CDR2 ANQGSEA. V shed 6 bases, J shed 6 bases, and the junction held 7 bases outside the gene matches. DNA of the CDR3: TGCAGCGTCGACCTAGCGGGAGTGTCCGGGGAGCTGTTTTTT. It yields the protein CSVDLAGVSGELFF.

This clonotype has at least ten counts. The chain uses TRBV4-1 and TRBJ2-7; 11 bases are a match to TRBD2. The junction had 10 bases not matched to a gene; V was cut back by 3 bases and J by 0 bases. Germline V CDR1 and CDR2: MGHRA, YSYEKL. CDR3 length: 18 amino acids. DNA for the CDR3: TGCGCCAGCAGCCAGTCCGGGACTAGCGGAGTCGGCTCCTACGAGCAGTACTTC. It codes for CASSQSGTSGVGSYEQYF.

This chain joins TRBV19 and TRBJ2-3; D unresolved. This CDR3 contains 15 residues. The V gene's germline CDR1 is LNHDA and CDR2 SQIVND (reference sequence). The V gene lost 2 bases and the J gene lost 0 bases, with 9 bases spanning the gap. CDR3 residues: CASSIRSFSTDTQYF. The CDR3 coding sequence is TGTGCCAGTAGTATAAGGAGTTTTAGCACAGATACGCAGTATTTT.

This clonotype was observed many times. V is TRBV10-3 and J is TRBJ1-4; D is unresolved. The V and J ends lost 0 bases and 8 bases respectively, with 4 bases between them. The CDR3 has 12 amino acids. CDR1 is ENHRY and CDR2 is SYGVKD in the germline V gene. DNA for the CDR3: TGTGCCATCAGTGAGTCGGAAGAAAAACTGTTTTTT. It specifies CAISESEEKLFF.

V and J are TRBV18 and TRBJ1-1, with 9 bases lining up with TRBD1. The germline CDR1 and CDR2 sequences are KGHSH and LQKENI. V shed 6 bases, J shed 2 bases, and the junction held 4 bases outside the gene matches. The CDR3 has 14 residues. CDR3 loop: CASSRDRDNTEAFF. The CDR3 coding sequence is TGTGCCAGCTCGCGGGACAGGGATAACACTGAAGCTTTCTTT. The full variable domain, its missing parts supplied by reference TRBV18 and TRBJ1-1, is NAGVMQNPRHLVRRRGQEARLRCSPMKGHSHVYWYRQLPEEGLKFMVYLQKENIIDESGMPKERFSAEFPKEGPSILRIQQVVRGDSAAYFCASSRDRDNTEAFFGQGTRLTVV.

CDR3: CASSLDRGDEQFF. In DNA form, the CDR3 reads TGTGCCAGCAGCTTAGATAGGGGGGATGAGCAGTTCTTC. V and J are TRBV11-2 and TRBJ2-1; either TRBD1 or TRBD2 may fit D (6 bases each). The germline V gene has CDR1 SGHAT and CDR2 FQNNGV. V gave up 0 bases and J gave up 8 bases, with 8 bases separating them. The CDR3 has 13 amino acids.

The V and J genes are TRBV28 and TRBJ1-2; 12 nucleotides match TRBD1. CDR3 length: 18 residues. Germline V CDR1 and CDR2: MDHEN, SYDVKM. Losses at the gene ends were 4 bases for V and 6 bases for J; bases not matched to a gene: 15. In DNA form, the CDR3 reads TGTGCCAGCAGTTCAAGGGGTTATGGGGACAGGGGGCTGGATGGCTACACCTTC. The encoded protein is CASSSRGYGDRGLDGYTF.

The V and J genes are TRBV10-3 and TRBJ1-1; D possibly corresponds to TRBD1 (5 bases). The germline CDR1 and CDR2 sequences are ENHRY and SYGVKD. The germline V and J ends were trimmed by 4 bases and 6 bases, with 9 bases remaining between them. CDR3 length: 12 amino acids. In nucleotides, the CDR3 is TGTGCCATCAGTGTCGGGGGGTCTGAAGCTTTCTTT. Protein sequence: CAISVGGSEAFF.

J is TRBJ2-3 and V is TRBV6-1; 8 bases fit TRBD1. The CDR3 spans 16 residues. V dropped 2 bases and J dropped 0; count of bases not matched to a gene: 4. The germline V gene encodes CDR1 MNHNS and CDR2 SASEGT. The CDR3 sequence is CASSEYRGASTDTQYF. The CDR3, as DNA: TGTGCCAGCAGTGAATACAGGGGGGCTAGCACAGATACGCAGTATTTT.

This chain connects TRBV5-1 to TRBJ2-2, with D unclear. V was pared by 0 bases and J by 0 bases, with 9 bases between. Germline values: CDR1 SGHRS, CDR2 YFSETQ. There are 16 residues in the CDR3. The CDR3: CASSLGAHSNTGELFF. CDR3 sequence (DNA): TGCGCCAGCAGCTTGGGGGCACACTCGAACACCGGGGAGCTGTTTTTT. Supplemented by reference TRBV5-1 and TRBJ2-2, the full variable domain reads KAGVTQTPRYLIKTRGQQVTLSCSPISGHRSVSWYQQTPGQGLQFLFEYFSETQRNKGNFPGRFSGRQFSNSRSEMNVSTLELGDSALYLCASSLGAHSNTGELFFGEGSRLTVL.

V usage is TRBV20-1 and J usage is TRBJ1-1; no definite D call. V was pared by 6 bases and J by 1 base, with 12 bases between. The germline V gene has CDR1 DFQATT and CDR2 SNEGSKA (reference sequence). The CDR3 spans 13 residues. Here the CDR3 reads CSAGFLGNTEAFF. CDR3 sequence (DNA): TGCAGTGCGGGGTTTCTTGGGAACACTGAAGCTTTCTTT.

This chain joins TRBV12-1 and TRBJ1-1. TRBV12-1 is tagged as a pseudogene. This CDR3 is 14 amino acids long. The CDR3, as DNA: TGTGCCATCCCCAGCGGGTGGGGGAACACTGAAGCTTTCTTT. Translation gives CAIPSGWGNTEAFF.

This clonotype was counted between two and nine times. V gene TRBV20-1 combines with J gene TRBJ1-6, with 9 bases that match TRBD1. With V trimmed by 3 bases and J by 4 bases, 1 base remained unmatched. CDR3 length: 14 amino acids. Germline CDR1 is DFQATT and CDR2 is SNEGSKA (reference sequence). The CDR3 here is CSARTGGYNSPLHF. Here the CDR3 DNA reads TGCAGTGCTAGGACAGGGGGGTATAATTCACCCCTCCACTTT.

The rearrangement links TRBV12-3 or TRBV12-4 to TRBJ1-3; the match to TRBD1 covers 9 bases. The CDR3 extends over 15 amino acids. Losses at the gene ends were 6 bases for V and 2 bases for J; bases not matched to a gene: 5. CDR3 sequence: CASRPQGATGNTIYF. The CDR3 nucleotides read TGTGCCAGCAGGCCACAGGGGGCTACTGGAAACACCATATATTTT.

This clonotype was counted many times. The chain recombines TRBV7-3 with TRBJ1-1, with D unclear. The germline V gene has CDR1 SGHTA and CDR2 FQGTGA. Trimming removed 5 bases from V and 0 bases from J, with 13 bases in between. The CDR3 is 15 residues long. In DNA, the CDR3 is TGTGCCAGCAGCCCCTCCTCCGGCCTGAACACTGAAGCTTTCTTT. As protein: CASSPSSGLNTEAFF. The whole variable domain, filled in from reference TRBV7-3 and TRBJ1-1, reads GAGVSQTPSNKVTEKGKYVELRCDPISGHTALYWYRQSLGQGPEFLIYFQGTGAADDSGLPNDRFFAVRPEGSVSTLKIQRTERGDSAVYLCASSPSSGLNTEAFFGQGTRLTVV.

V is TRBV12-3 or TRBV12-4 and J is TRBJ1-1, with D maybe TRBD1 (6 bases). CDR3 length equals 14 residues. V was clipped by 1 base and J by 1 base, with 7 bases between them. The CDR3 nucleotides are TGTGCCAGCAGTTTAGGGACAGAGAACACTGAAGCTTTCTTT. It codes for CASSLGTENTEAFF.

V is TRBV25-1 and J is TRBJ2-1; 7 bases align to TRBD1. After removal of 3 bases from V and 1 base from J, the junction contained 3 bases not matched to a gene. Germline CDR1 and CDR2: MGHDK and SYGVNS. The CDR3 runs 15 residues. Here the CDR3 DNA reads TGTGCCAGCAGTGAGTCCAGGGGGTCCTACAATGAGCAGTTCTTC. Translating gives CASSESRGSYNEQFF.

The chain links TRBV12-3 or TRBV12-4 to TRBJ2-1, with TRBD2 matching over 12 bases. V dropped 7 bases and J dropped 4; count of bases not matched to a gene: 2. This CDR3 is 14 amino acids long. As DNA, the CDR3 is TGTGCCAGCAAGGGGACTAGCGGGTACAATGAGCAGTTCTTC. This sequence encodes CASKGTSGYNEQFF.

This clonotype appeared many times. CDR3 bases: TGCAGTGCTAGAGATGCAGGGATGGGCTACACCTTC. Translation: CSARDAGMGYTF. The rearrangement links TRBV20-1 to TRBJ1-2; weak D call: TRBD1 (5 bases). V was trimmed by 0 bases and J by 8 bases, leaving 10 bases between them. The CDR3 is 12 amino acids. Looked up from germline, CDR1 is DFQATT and CDR2 is SNEGSKA (reference sequence).

This clonotype occurred many times. J is TRBJ2-7 and V is TRBV20-1; no clear D. There are 12 residues in the CDR3. Per germline, CDR1 DFQATT and CDR2 SNEGSKA (reference sequence). V dropped 6 bases and J dropped 0 bases, with 9 bases sitting between them. The CDR3 spells CSAKHHSYEQYF. The CDR3 DNA is TGCAGTGCAAAACACCACTCCTACGAGCAGTACTTC.

A few counts support this clonotype. The chain is built from TRBV5-1 and TRBJ2-3; D unresolved. Germline V CDR1 and CDR2: SGHRS, YFSETQ. This CDR3 is built from 15 residues. Trimming stripped 7 bases from V and 0 bases from J, with 15 bases between. The CDR3 protein is CASLRDGDSTDTQYF. CDR3 coding DNA: TGCGCCAGCTTACGAGACGGCGATAGCACAGATACGCAGTATTTT.

There are a few counts of this clonotype. V is TRBV6-1 and J is TRBJ2-7; 9 bases align to TRBD1. CDR1 MNHNS and CDR2 SASEGT come from the germline V gene. V lost 7 bases and J lost 7; bases outside the gene matches: 11. The CDR3 contains 14 residues. The CDR3 spells CASNRGDRVREQYF. The CDR3 DNA sequence: TGTGCCAGCAACAGGGGGGACAGGGTTCGGGAGCAGTACTTC.

This chain uses TRBV7-6 with TRBJ2-3, with unresolved D. From germline, CDR1 is SGHVS and CDR2 FNYEAQ. The CDR3 loop spans 15 amino acids. V shed 1 base and J shed 0 bases, with 8 bases lying between them. The CDR3 reads CASSLVVGSTDTQYF. CDR3 coding DNA: TGTGCCAGCAGCTTAGTGGTAGGAAGCACAGATACGCAGTATTTT.

The chain recombines TRBV7-2 with TRBJ2-1, with a weak D call TRBD1 (7 bases). CDR3 length: 16 amino acids. V was shortened by 5 bases and J by 0 bases, with 14 bases between the two germline ends. CDR1 is SGHTA, CDR2 FQGNSA, per germline. CDR3 loop: CASSPNRGGSYNEQFF. The CDR3, as DNA: TGTGCCAGCAGCCCTAACAGGGGAGGCTCCTACAATGAGCAGTTCTTC.

This clonotype showed up just a few times. The chain joins TRBV5-6 to TRBJ2-1; maybe TRBD1 (6 bases). The CDR3 contains 16 residues. Trimming shortened V by 0 bases and J by 6 bases, and 16 bases separated the two germline ends. Germline CDR1 and CDR2: SGHDT and YYEEEE. CDR3 nucleotide sequence: TGTGCCAGCAGCTTGGGGGGGCGAGGGGCCTTCAATGAGCAGTTCTTC. This translates into CASSLGGRGAFNEQFF.

This clonotype was observed many times. The rearrangement uses TRBV5-1 and TRBJ2-1; 7 positions match TRBD1. After removal of 4 bases from V and 7 bases from J, the junction contained 14 bases not matched to a gene. Per the germline V gene, CDR1 is SGHRS and CDR2 is YFSETQ. This CDR3 spans 16 amino acids. CDR3 DNA sequence: TGCGCCAGCAGCCGAAAAGGGACAGACATCGGGAATGAGCAGTTCTTC. It encodes CASSRKGTDIGNEQFF.

Turning to this clonotype: This clone may be a read error of a much larger clone one base away. The J gene is TRBJ2-2, the V gene TRBV12-3 or TRBV12-4, with D perhaps matching TRBD1 or TRBD2 (5 bases each). The CDR3 contains 14 residues. V was cut by 11 bases and J by 1 base, with 14 bases left in between. CDR3: CAVGVTGNTGELFF. The CDR3 DNA follows: TGTGCCGTGGGAGTAACAGGGAACACCGGGGAGCTGTTTTTT.

There are a few counts of this clonotype. This chain links TRBV7-3 with TRBJ2-2, with D perhaps assigned TRBD1 or TRBD2 (5 bases each). The CDR3 spans 16 residues. Looked up from germline, CDR1 is SGHTA and CDR2 is FQGTGA. V shed 5 bases and J shed 2 bases, with 15 bases lying between them. Here the CDR3 DNA reads TGTGCCAGCAGCCCAACCGGGACCACCAACACCGGGGAGCTGTTTTTT. Protein sequence: CASSPTGTTNTGELFF.

The V call is TRBV28, the J call TRBJ2-1; 8 positions agree with TRBD2. CDR3 size: 16 residues. Germline V CDR1 and CDR2: MDHEN, SYDVKM. V shed 6 bases, J shed 6 bases, and the junction held 13 bases outside the gene matches. DNA for the CDR3: TGTGCCAGCAGCACAAGAAGGAGCGGGAGACTCAATGAGCAGTTCTTC. Its translation is CASSTRRSGRLNEQFF.

This clonotype was found a few times. The chain joins TRBV9 to TRBJ2-3; 8 positions match TRBD2. The germline gives CDR1 SGDLS, CDR2 YYNGEE. With 0 bases clipped from V and 4 bases from J, the junction kept 7 bases outside the gene matches. The CDR3 is 16 residues long. Here the CDR3 DNA reads TGTGCCAGCAGCGTAGGTCATCCGGGGGGGTCAGATACGCAGTATTTT. Translated: CASSVGHPGGSDTQYF.